This record concerns one T cell receptor beta chain sequence. Its antigen remains unknown. The data derive from a study of T cell clonotyping in hematopoietic cell transplantation. Study-level points and caveats: At the given depth, recipient repertoires were over 95% de novo clonotypes. Pathologically expanded recipient clonotypes increased progressively from day 30 to day 180 as diversity fell.

Germline V CDR1 and CDR2: SEHNR, FQNEAQ (reference sequence). Trimming cost V 1 base and J 6 bases, with 9 bases left between them. The CDR3 has 13 residues. Generated by immunoSEQ multiplex PCR, the TCRdb table keeps only in-frame clones and is missing some. Here the sample spans some 40,000 clones, 95% being singletons. The genes are TRBV7-9 and TRBJ1-2, with D tentatively TRBD1 (5 bases). The sample was peripheral blood mononuclear cells. The sequence was obtained from a young man in good health. Some clones in this sample may be carry-over from other donors' samples. The CDR3 DNA reads TGTGCCAGCAGCTTAGGGCAGGGTGATGGCTACACCTTC. Its translation is CASSLGQGDGYTF.